This is a list of T cell receptor beta chains from one sample in a study of a mutant IDH1 vaccine in newly diagnosed glioma. The antigens of these receptors remain unknown. Repertoires were generated with immunoSEQ multiplex PCR, while TCRdb's copy carries only in-frame clones and drops some. The sample lists fewer than 35,000 clones, more than 65% occurring once. The material sequenced was PBMCs, taken from a glioma patient whose treatment included an IDH1 peptide vaccine. The receptor source for this set is a man aged 25-40 years with glioma. Both conserved end residues are part of each CDR3.

J gene: TRBJ2-3
V gene: TRBV4-1
CDR3 protein: CASSQDRTGGPDTQYF

J gene: TRBJ2-3
V gene: TRBV14
CDR3 protein: CASSQGAGSRTDTQYF

J gene: TRBJ1-5
V gene: TRBV6-1
CDR3 protein: CASSQSSRNQPQHF

J gene: TRBJ2-2
V gene: TRBV29-1
CDR3 protein: CSVGRGNTGELFF

J gene: TRBJ2-1
V gene: TRBV30
CDR3 protein: CAWSLAGYSYNEQFF

J gene: TRBJ2-5
V gene: TRBV5-6
CDR3 protein: CASSLLGAGVLQETQYF

J gene: TRBJ1-1
V gene: TRBV6-1
CDR3 protein: CASSESPQGNTEAFF

J gene: TRBJ2-1
V gene: TRBV18
CDR3 protein: CASSPPSGLAGEDEQFF

J gene: TRBJ1-1
V gene: TRBV5-1
CDR3 protein: CASRESGDLSTFF

J gene: TRBJ2-7
V gene: TRBV6-1
CDR3 protein: CASSDTGGGYEQYF

J gene: TRBJ1-3
V gene: TRBV18
CDR3 protein: CASSPRQGAGNTIYF

J gene: TRBJ1-1
V gene: TRBV29-1
CDR3 protein: CSVEVGRDAEAFF

J gene: TRBJ1-2
V gene: TRBV6-6
CDR3 protein: CASSYSGRKSYGYTF

J gene: TRBJ2-2
V gene: TRBV5-6
CDR3 protein: CASSLLMSSGELFF

J gene: TRBJ1-1
V gene: TRBV5-1
CDR3 protein: CASSWTGAVNTEAFF

J gene: TRBJ1-3
V gene: TRBV5-1
CDR3 protein: CASSLAQVISGNTIYF

J gene: TRBJ1-5
V gene: TRBV18
CDR3 protein: CASSPPVRDRSSNQPQHF

J gene: TRBJ1-2
V gene: TRBV2
CDR3 protein: CASSPGGWLGYTF

J gene: TRBJ2-7
V gene: TRBV27
CDR3 protein: CASSFTLRVHEQYF

J gene: TRBJ1-5
V gene: TRBV19
CDR3 protein: CASSDRAQPQHF

J gene: TRBJ2-7
V gene: TRBV5-4
CDR3 protein: CASSLGQNYEQYF

J gene: TRBJ2-3
V gene: TRBV29-1
CDR3 protein: CSVVLLSTQYF

J gene: TRBJ2-5
V gene: TRBV7-8
CDR3 protein: CASNPLQETQYF

J gene: TRBJ2-3
V gene: TRBV6-1
CDR3 protein: CASSLLQVDTQYF

J gene: TRBJ1-2
V gene: TRBV19
CDR3 protein: CASSKGADNLYGYTF

J gene: TRBJ1-2
V gene: TRBV23-1
CDR3 protein: CASSPKDGGWSGYTF

J gene: TRBJ1-6
V gene: TRBV6-5
CDR3 protein: CASRRQINSPLHF

J gene: TRBJ1-6
V gene: TRBV15
CDR3 protein: CATSPDRVSSPLHF

J gene: TRBJ2-7
V gene: TRBV30
CDR3 protein: CAWSVPSGLPAQYF

J gene: TRBJ1-2
V gene: TRBV6-1
CDR3 protein: CASTPPQRGASAF

J gene: TRBJ2-3
V gene: TRBV5-4
CDR3 protein: CASSFQADTQYF

J gene: TRBJ1-5
V gene: TRBV20-1
CDR3 protein: CSAKIQPQHF

J gene: TRBJ2-7
V gene: TRBV2
CDR3 protein: CASSGQGWEQYF

J gene: TRBJ1-1
V gene: TRBV7-9
CDR3 protein: CASSGGMNTEAFF

J gene: TRBJ2-3
V gene: TRBV19
CDR3 protein: CASGLGQGRADTQYF

J gene: TRBJ1-5
V gene: TRBV4-1
CDR3 protein: CASSSPRTGGLGQPQHF

J gene: -
V gene: TRBV10-3
CDR3 protein: CAISEMGGQGASEQFF

J gene: TRBJ1-2
V gene: TRBV5-6
CDR3 protein: CASSLGPERASSYGYTF

J gene: TRBJ2-1
V gene: TRBV7-2
CDR3 protein: CASSLVTRDNEQFF

J gene: TRBJ2-6
V gene: TRBV5-1
CDR3 protein: CASSLERAIAGANVLTF

J gene: TRBJ1-1
V gene: TRBV29-1
CDR3 protein: CSVGRGGEGQTEAFF

J gene: TRBJ1-3
V gene: TRBV30
CDR3 protein: CAWKEGVNTIYF

J gene: TRBJ2-1
V gene: TRBV5-1
CDR3 protein: CASSLSAGDPRYNEQFF

J gene: TRBJ2-7
V gene: TRBV5-1
CDR3 protein: CASSSISGQVNEQYF

J gene: TRBJ2-6
V gene: TRBV6-1
CDR3 protein: CASSEGDRLGANVLTF

J gene: TRBJ2-7
V gene: TRBV6-1
CDR3 protein: CASSSEGDLSYEQYF

J gene: TRBJ1-1
V gene: TRBV5-5
CDR3 protein: CASSLAPAGFMNTEAFF

J gene: TRBJ2-3
V gene: TRBV4-2
CDR3 protein: CASSQDTGSTDTQYF